The 21 T cell receptor beta chains below come from one sample, sequenced in a study of shared clonotypes between healthy human individuals. Some clones are missing from TCRdb's copy, which holds only in-frame ones; the method was immunoSEQ multiplex PCR. The sample holds millions of clones; about 92% are singletons and the top ten take under 2%. Cells designated naive CD8 were CD45RO-negative and were positively selected for CCR7, with terminally differentiated effector memory CD45RA+ cells excluded. Source material: naive CD8+ T cells from PBMCs. These receptors originate from a young man in good health. Some clones in this sample may be carry-over from other donors' samples.

The gene calls are TRBV28 and TRBJ1-2; D remains ambiguous. In germline, CDR1 is MDHEN, CDR2 SYDVKM. The CDR3 extends over 16 amino acids. The ends were cut back, 2 bases at V and 4 bases at J, with 17 bases in the middle. CDR3 coding DNA: TGTGCCAGCAGTTTAAATCCGAGGGCTCTCGGCTATGGCTACACCTTC. It is translated as CASSLNPRALGYGYTF.

The rearrangement uses TRBV29-1 and TRBJ2-1, with D tentatively TRBD2 (7 bases). The CDR3 runs 16 residues. V was trimmed by 3 bases and J by 4 bases, leaving 19 bases between them. Germline assignment: CDR1 SQVTM and CDR2 ANQGSEA. CDR3 DNA: TGCAGCGTTGAGGGGGGGGCTAGCGGAGTTTACAATGAGCAGTTCTTC. As protein: CSVEGGASGVYNEQFF.

This chain links TRBV6-5 with TRBJ1-5, with D tentatively TRBD1 (6 bases). Germline loops: CDR1 MNHEY, CDR2 SVGAGI. The CDR3 contains 13 residues. V lost 5 bases and J lost 6, with 11 bases in between. The CDR3 here is CASSQGHVQPQHF. CDR3 in DNA: TGTGCCAGCAGTCAGGGACACGTTCAGCCCCAGCATTTT.

The chain has TRBV7-2 and TRBJ2-5; the D is unclear. The CDR3 is 12 amino acids. The ends were cut back, 7 bases at V and 4 bases at J, with 10 bases in the middle. Germline V gene sequence: CDR1 SGHTA, CDR2 FQGNSA. The CDR3 is CASTSWGETQYF. CDR3 nucleotide sequence: TGTGCCAGCACCTCGTGGGGAGAGACCCAGTACTTC.

The chain carries TRBV7-3 and TRBJ2-3; TRBD2 is a possible D gene (5 bases). The CDR3 has 13 amino acids. Germline CDR1 is SGHTA and CDR2 is FQGTGA. V lost 2 bases to trimming and J lost 6 bases, with 9 bases between them. CDR3 sequence reads: CASSLLRGDTQYF. The CDR3 nucleotides are TGTGCCAGCAGCTTATTACGAGGGGATACGCAGTATTTT.

This clone has a single count. The V gene is TRBV25-1, the J gene TRBJ2-2; D is unclear. CDR3 size: 13 residues. The V end was cut by 7 bases, the J end by 1 base, with 7 bases between. Germline V lookup: CDR1 MGHDK, CDR2 SYGVNS. This chain's CDR3 is CASNHRNTGELFF. The CDR3 DNA follows: TGTGCCAGCAATCACAGGAACACCGGGGAGCTGTTTTTT.

For this clone: Other DNA sequences in the sample encode the same CDR3. The chain has TRBV27 and TRBJ2-7; TRBD1 agrees at 7 bases. The CDR3 sequence is 13 residues long. The germline V gene has CDR1 MNHEY and CDR2 SMNVEV (reference sequence). V was clipped by 3 bases and J by 3 bases; unmatched bases: 2. The DNA for the CDR3 is TGTGCCAGCAGTTTTAGACAGGGCTACGAGCAGTACTTC. This codes for CASSFRQGYEQYF.

V gene TRBV25-1 combines with J gene TRBJ2-3; 9 nucleotides match TRBD1. From germline, CDR1 is MGHDK and CDR2 SYGVNS. The length of the CDR3 is 17 residues. V lost 4 bases to trimming and J lost 0 bases; unmatched junction nucleotides: 8. CDR3 loop: CASSVRSGQGSTDTQYF. CDR3 nucleotides: TGTGCCAGCAGTGTCCGTTCGGGACAGGGCAGCACAGATACGCAGTATTTT.

This clone was seen a single time. The CDR3 protein is CASSPRTGAWETQYF. The CDR3 DNA follows: TGTGCCAGCAGCCCTAGGACAGGGGCGTGGGAGACCCAGTACTTC. The chain joins TRBV7-9 to TRBJ2-5; 9 nucleotides align to TRBD1. V was pared by 5 bases and J by 5 bases, with 9 bases of the junction left unmatched. This CDR3 is 15 amino acids long. Germline CDR1 is SEHNR and CDR2 is FQNEAQ (reference sequence).

This clone was seen just once. Other DNA sequences in the same sample also yield this CDR3. The chain's CDR3 is CASSLDRANTEAFF. In DNA form, the CDR3 reads TGTGCCAGCAGCTTGGACAGGGCGAACACTGAAGCTTTCTTT. The chain links TRBV7-8 to TRBJ1-1, with TRBD1 matching over 8 bases. In germline, CDR1 is SGHVS, CDR2 FQNEAQ. This CDR3 comprises 14 residues. Trimming cost V 3 bases and J 1 base; bases outside gene matches: 1.

In nucleotides, the CDR3 is TGTGCCAGCAGCGGAGAGGACGGGGATAGGCAGCCCCAGCATTTT. It translates to CASSGEDGDRQPQHF. The chain uses TRBV7-9 and TRBJ1-5, with D uncertain. This CDR3 spans 15 amino acids. The V end lost 5 bases, the J end lost 7 bases, and 18 bases lay between the germline ends. Germline V gene sequence: CDR1 SEHNR, CDR2 FQNEAQ (reference sequence).

CDR3 coding DNA: TGTGCCAGCAGCCTGATGGGCGCAAGCTCCTACAATGAGCAGTTCTTC. The encoded protein is CASSLMGASSYNEQFF. This rearrangement joins TRBV9 to TRBJ2-1; D remains unclear. The CDR3 is 16 amino acids. Per germline, CDR1 SGDLS and CDR2 YYNGEE. Trimming shortened V by 4 bases and J by 0 bases, and 14 bases separated the two germline ends.

The rearrangement joins TRBV7-6 to TRBJ2-3, with 12 bases identical to TRBD2. The J segment lost 2 bases and the V segment lost 7 bases, leaving 7 bases of the junction unmatched. Germline-derived CDR1 and CDR2 are SGHVS and FNYEAQ. The CDR3 covers 16 residues. The CDR3 DNA reads TGTGCCAGCAAACTGGGACTAGCGGGTTTCACAGATACGCAGTATTTT. Translated: CASKLGLAGFTDTQYF.

As for this clone: In the same sample, other DNA sequences code for this CDR3. This chain links TRBV9 with TRBJ2-7; 8 bases are shared with TRBD1. The germline gives CDR1 SGDLS, CDR2 YYNGEE. This CDR3 contains 14 residues. V dropped 0 bases and J dropped 6; count of bases not matched to a gene: 5. CDR3 sequence (DNA): TGTGCCAGCAGCGTAGGTCAGGGGGCGGGCGAGCAGTACTTC. The encoded protein is CASSVGQGAGEQYF.

The chain combines TRBV4-1 with TRBJ2-5; D unclear. V lost 3 bases to trimming and J lost 2 bases, with 4 bases between them. This CDR3 comprises 12 residues. The germline V gene has CDR1 MGHRA and CDR2 YSYEKL. The CDR3 protein is CASSHLQETQYF. The CDR3 DNA reads as TGCGCCAGCAGCCACCTACAAGAGACCCAGTACTTC.

The chain carries TRBV28 and TRBJ1-2; D remains unclear. The CDR3 has 17 residues. CDR1 and CDR2 from the germline V gene are MDHEN and SYDVKM. V was shortened by 3 bases and J by 0 bases, with 17 bases between the two germline ends. CDR3 sequence: CASSFPSGSLPNYGYTF. The CDR3 region has the DNA TGTGCCAGCAGTTTCCCATCGGGGTCCCTACCTAACTATGGCTACACCTTC.

V is TRBV5-1 and J is TRBJ2-7; D possibly corresponds to TRBD1 (6 bases). CDR1 SGHRS and CDR2 YFSETQ come from the germline V gene. V was trimmed by 2 bases and J by 3 bases, leaving 12 bases between them. CDR3 size: 14 residues. The chain's CDR3 is CASSFDGQIYEQYF. The CDR3 DNA reads as TGCGCCAGCAGCTTCGATGGACAGATCTACGAGCAGTACTTC.

This CDR3 is CASRGGGGYYEQYF. CDR3 nucleotides: TGTGCCAGCAGGGGGGGAGGTGGCTACTACGAGCAGTACTTC. This rearrangement joins TRBV6-1 to TRBJ2-7, with a possible D match to TRBD2 (6 bases). Trimming removed 6 bases from V and 3 bases from J, with 15 bases in between. Per germline, CDR1 MNHNS and CDR2 SASEGT. CDR3 length: 14 residues.

The V call is TRBV6-6, the J call TRBJ2-5, with 8 bases lining up with TRBD1. Germline V lookup: CDR1 MNHNY, CDR2 SVGAGI (reference sequence). V lost 6 bases and J lost 4; bases outside the gene matches: 13. The length of the CDR3 is 16 residues. The CDR3 region is CASSVRTGGMRETQYF. The CDR3 DNA reads as TGTGCCAGCAGCGTCAGAACAGGGGGTATGCGAGAGACCCAGTACTTC.

The rearrangement links TRBV10-3 to TRBJ2-7, with D perhaps matching TRBD1 (5 bases). The CDR3 has 16 amino acids. The germline V and J ends were trimmed by 3 bases and 0 bases, with 15 bases remaining between them. CDR1 is ENHRY and CDR2 is SYGVKD in the germline V gene. CDR3 residues: CAISETRERSSYEQYF. The CDR3 DNA follows: TGTGCCATCAGTGAAACCAGGGAAAGAAGCTCCTACGAGCAGTACTTC.

V usage is TRBV7-9 and J usage is TRBJ2-3; D gene uncertain. V was cut by 1 base and J by 1 base, with 9 bases left in between. The CDR3 totals 15 residues. From germline, CDR1 is SEHNR and CDR2 FQNEAQ (reference sequence). For the CDR3, the DNA is TGTGCCAGCAGCTTAGGTCCCAGACGCACAGATACGCAGTATTTT. Protein sequence: CASSLGPRRTDTQYF.